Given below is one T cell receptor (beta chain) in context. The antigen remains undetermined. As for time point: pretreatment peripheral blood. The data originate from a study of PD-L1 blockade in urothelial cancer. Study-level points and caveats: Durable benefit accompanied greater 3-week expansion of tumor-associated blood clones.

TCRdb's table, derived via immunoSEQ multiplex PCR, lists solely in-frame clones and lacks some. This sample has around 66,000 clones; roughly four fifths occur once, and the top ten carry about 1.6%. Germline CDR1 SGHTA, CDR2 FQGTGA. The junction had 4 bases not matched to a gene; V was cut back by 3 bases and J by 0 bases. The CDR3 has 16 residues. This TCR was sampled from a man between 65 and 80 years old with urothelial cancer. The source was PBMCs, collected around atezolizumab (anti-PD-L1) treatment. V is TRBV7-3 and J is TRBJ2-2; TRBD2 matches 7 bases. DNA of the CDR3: TGTGCCAGCAGCTTTAAGCGGGGTACGAACACCGGGGAGCTGTTTTTT. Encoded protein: CASSFKRGTNTGELFF.